Sequencing of this T cell receptor (beta chain) was carried out in a study of post-analysis software for immune sequencing data (dated by TCRdb to between 2015 and 2017). For the wider study: Disease courses on record covered relapsing-remitting, secondary progressive and progressive-relapsing multiple sclerosis, though some patients had no subtype annotation. The patient repertoires were compared against approximately ten previously published healthy control repertoires obtained from donors aged roughly 6 to 28 years. A subset of samples was prepared in parallel using single-end sample barcoding, then pooled and co-amplified after Illumina adapter ligation. The investigation overall reported the following: Direct clustering with F measure showed strong co-clustering of samples prepared in the same batch, prompting a batch-effect correction. Significantly higher frequencies in patients than in controls were found for five or six TRBV segments, including TRBV5-6, TRBV5-1 and TRBV20-1. Compared with controls, multiple sclerosis patients had significantly lower normalized Chao1 diversity, a finding suggesting substantial peripheral T-cell clonal expansion. The control group was slightly older than the multiple sclerosis patient group.

Regarding this clonotype: Its antigen is not yet known. Within one base of it there is no much larger clone, and no base qualities were kept.

The library was built by means of PCR. The data were produced on an Illumina HiSeq 2500. To reduce PCR and sequencing biases, unique molecular identifiers were built into the TCR beta cDNA libraries. Some 500,000 cDNA molecules were obtained per 1 to 10 million input T cells, so each molecule approximated one T cell. The same protocol used for the earlier healthy control dataset was applied to prepare and sequence the patient libraries. Within a given batch, samples were prepared together, multiplexed and sequenced on the same HiSeq lane. The study's own analysis went as follows. MIGEC was used to process the raw barcoded reads, and molecular identifier groups with only a single read were discarded before consensus assembly and CDR3 extraction. Clonotype tables were post-analysed with VDJtools, normalizing diversity by down-sampling all datasets to the smallest sample size. In repertoire overlap clustering, CDR3 amino acid sequences, but not nucleotide sequences, were matched to correct batch-related cross-sample contamination. TCRdb handled the public reads itself, with Q25 trimming in fastp and clone calling in MiXCR, and kept productive beta chains. A single entry per CDR3 protein holds the most common genes and DNA from its merged rows. The V and J calls follow TCRdb's processing rather than the paper's. This sample is represented by 150,000 to 200,000 distinct CDR3 sequences; 30% to 45% of them were singletons. The ten largest clones add up to approximately 30% of the sample.

What the time point label conveys for this sample: second blood draw from one MS patient after hematopoietic stem cell transplantation. To demonstrate the VDJtools post-analysis software, TCR beta repertoires were profiled from the peripheral blood of about 14 young patients with multiple sclerosis. The multiple sclerosis patients were children and adolescents ranging in age from about 6 to 17 years. A distance of 9 bases separates the germline ends of V and J, which lose 6 bases and 4 bases respectively. The CDR3 holds 12 amino acids from the cysteine to the phenylalanine. The retained sequence is limited to the CDR3, 36 bases, with the frame set at the first base.

Sequenced here: blood, sampled after autologous hematopoietic stem cell transplantation. The chain was built from TRBV12-3 or TRBV12-4 and TRBJ1-1, and possibly TRBD1, on 6 matching bases. This receptor was obtained from a girl aged 5-17 years with multiple sclerosis. Donor details come from another sample of the same person, matched by shared clones. The DNA reads TGTGCCAGCAGCTACAGGGTCACTGAAGCTTTCTTT. It encodes CASSYRVTEAFF.